A selection of T cell receptor beta chains follows, all from one sample in a study of cytomegalovirus exposure and HLA in healthy donors. Only in-frame clones appear in the TCRdb table, and some are missing; sequencing was by immunoSEQ multiplex PCR. The data hold approximately 59,000 clones, with 90% to 95% observed a single time. The material sequenced was PBMCs. All receptors derive from a man between 18 and 35 years old in good health and CMV-seropositive. CDR3s include the opening cysteine and the closing phenylalanine or tryptophan. The D gene is left open where the match is weak. Size is stated for part of the rows, as once, few or many counts, or as a class when the clone is expanded.

clone size	J gene	D gene	V gene	CDR3 DNA	CDR3 protein
-	TRBJ1-1	TRBD1	TRBV7-9	TGTGCCAGCAGATTAGAACAGGGGACGAACACTGAAGCTTTCTTT	CASRLEQGTNTEAFF
-	TRBJ1-1	-	TRBV28	TGTGCCAGCAGTTTAGAGGCCAGGGGAAACACTGAAGCTTTCTTT	CASSLEARGNTEAFF
-	TRBJ2-2	TRBD1	TRBV5-4	TGTGCCAGCAGTGTACTGGAACAGGGGTTCGGGGAGCTGTTTTTT	CASSVLEQGFGELFF
-	TRBJ2-5	-	TRBV19	TGTGCCAGTAGTATAGGGCAGGTCGGAGAGACCCAGTACTTC	CASSIGQVGETQYF
-	TRBJ2-3	TRBD2	TRBV27	TGTGCCAGCAGTTTCTGGAGCGGGACGGGAGATACGCAGTATTTT	CASSFWSGTGDTQYF
-	TRBJ2-2	TRBD2	TRBV6-5	TGTGCCAGCCTGGCTAGCGGAATGAACACCGGGGAGCTGTTTTTT	CASLASGMNTGELFF
-	TRBJ1-5	-	TRBV11-2	TGTGCCAGCAGCGCTACAGGTCCCGGCAATCAGCCCCAGCATTTT	CASSATGPGNQPQHF
-	TRBJ2-1	TRBD2	TRBV11-3	TGTGCCAGCAGTTCCAGCCCGTTCCTAGCGGGAGGAGGAAATGAGCAGTTCTTC	CASSSSPFLAGGGNEQFF
-	TRBJ1-5	-	TRBV28	TGTGCCAGCAGTTTGGGGACGGGGGGCGGCAATCAGCCCCAGCATTTT	CASSLGTGGGNQPQHF
-	TRBJ2-1	TRBD2	TRBV28	TGTGCCAGCAAAGCGGGAGTGAACAATGAGCAGTTCTTC	CASKAGVNNEQFF
-	TRBJ2-3	-	TRBV28	TGTGCCAGCAGTTCTATAATCACTAGCACAGATACGCAGTATTTT	CASSSIITSTDTQYF
-	TRBJ1-1	-	TRBV10-3	TGTGGATCGGGAGAGGTAGGAACTGAAGCTTTCTTT	CGSGEVGTEAFF
-	TRBJ2-4	TRBD2	TRBV28	TGTGCCAGCAGTTTAGAGCGAGCGGGAGGTCTAGCCAAAAACATTCAGTACTTC	CASSLERAGGLAKNIQYF
-	TRBJ2-7	TRBD1	TRBV28	TGTGCCAGCGGGACAGGCAAAGTTTACGAGCAGTACTTC	CASGTGKVYEQYF
-	TRBJ2-7	-	TRBV5-1	TGCGCCAGCAGCTTGGGACACAGCTCCTACGAGCAGTACTTC	CASSLGHSSYEQYF
-	TRBJ2-6	-	TRBV7-3	TGTGCCAGCAGCTTAACAAGTGGAGGAAGTGGGGCCAACGTCCTGACTTTC	CASSLTSGGSGANVLTF
-	TRBJ1-1	-	TRBV5-6	TGTGCCAGCAGCTTGGCCCCGGGTGGTAACACTGAAGCTTTCTTT	CASSLAPGGNTEAFF
once	TRBJ2-1	-	TRBV6-5	TGTGCCAGCAGTTACGAGGCTTGGAATGAGCAGTTCTTC	CASSYEAWNEQFF
-	TRBJ2-7	-	TRBV15	TGTGCCACCAGCAGAAATTTAGAGGGTGGGTCCTACGAGCAGTACTTC	CATSRNLEGGSYEQYF
-	TRBJ2-5	-	TRBV6-1	TGTGCCAGCTTAAAAGAGACCCAGTACTTC	CASLKETQYF
-	TRBJ1-5	TRBD1	TRBV4-2	TGTGCCAGCAGCCAAGAGGGACAGGGTTTCAATCAGCCCCAGCATTTT	CASSQEGQGFNQPQHF
-	TRBJ1-5	TRBD1	TRBV2	TGTGCCAGCAGCGGGGACAGGGAGAGCAATCAGCCCCAGCATTTT	CASSGDRESNQPQHF
-	TRBJ2-1	-	TRBV2	TGTGCCAGCCAGGTTCGTCATGAGCAGTTCTTC	CASQVRHEQFF
-	TRBJ2-5	-	TRBV5-1	TGCGCCAGCAGCAAGAGGGTCCAAGAGACCCAGTACTTC	CASSKRVQETQYF
-	TRBJ2-6	-	TRBV5-1	TGCGCCAGCAGCTTGGAGGGCGGACAAGCTGGGGCCAACGTCCTGACTTTC	CASSLEGGQAGANVLTF
-	TRBJ2-1	TRBD2	TRBV7-6	TGTGCCAGCAGCTCCCTGTTAGCGGGGGCTGGCAATGAGCAGTTCTTC	CASSSLLAGAGNEQFF
-	TRBJ2-3	TRBD1	TRBV30	TGTGCCTGGAGTCACACAGGGGTGGATACGCAGTATTTT	CAWSHTGVDTQYF
-	TRBJ2-3	TRBD2	TRBV6-4	TGTGCCAGCAGTGACTCTGGTAGCGGGAGGGATACGCAGTATTTT	CASSDSGSGRDTQYF
few	TRBJ2-7	-	TRBV6-5	TGTGCCAGCACTAGTCCCCACTACGAGCAGTACTTC	CASTSPHYEQYF
-	TRBJ2-1	TRBD2	TRBV27	TGTGCCAGCAGTCTCAGACTAGCGGGGGAGAATGAGCAGTTCTTC	CASSLRLAGENEQFF
-	TRBJ2-3	-	TRBV28	TGTGCCAGCACGTCCGGGGGCACAGATACGCAGTATTTT	CASTSGGTDTQYF
-	TRBJ1-5	TRBD1	TRBV6-6	TGTGCCAGCAGTTCCGGGACAGGGATAGGACAGCCCCAGCATTTT	CASSSGTGIGQPQHF
-	TRBJ2-7	-	TRBV29-1	TGCAGCGTTGAAGAACGGGAAACTGGGGCCTACGAGCAGTACTTC	CSVEERETGAYEQYF
-	TRBJ2-7	TRBD1	TRBV5-1	TGCGCCAGCAGCTTGGCGAGACAGGGTACAACCTACGAGCAGTACTTC	CASSLARQGTTYEQYF
-	TRBJ2-7	-	TRBV7-9	TGTGCCAGCAGCTTTCAAGCGGGCTTTTACGAGCAGTACTTC	CASSFQAGFYEQYF
-	TRBJ1-5	-	TRBV6-1	TGTGCCAGCAGTGGCCTGAATAACCGGGATCTTAAAAATCAGCCCCAGCATTTT	CASSGLNNRDLKNQPQHF
-	TRBJ2-3	-	TRBV27	TGTGCCAGCAGTTTACTGGGGCAGGCGATTCATAGCACAGATACGCAGTATTTT	CASSLLGQAIHSTDTQYF
-	TRBJ2-7	TRBD2	TRBV5-1	TGCGCCAGCAGCTCGGCTAGCGGAATACTGCTTTACGAGCAGTACTTC	CASSSASGILLYEQYF
-	TRBJ1-1	TRBD1	TRBV5-6	TGTGCCAGCTCCTTCCTGGGCAGGGGGCCTGGCACTGAAGCTTTCTTT	CASSFLGRGPGTEAFF
once	TRBJ2-1	-	TRBV5-1	TGCGCCAGCAGCTTATCGATGTTAGTGCCATACAATGAGCAGTTCTTC	CASSLSMLVPYNEQFF
-	TRBJ2-5	TRBD2	TRBV11-3	TGTGCCAGCAGCTTAGGGTCGGGAGGGAAAGAGACCCAGTACTTC	CASSLGSGGKETQYF
-	TRBJ2-5	-	TRBV30	TGTGCCTGGAGTGTACTGGAGGGGGAGACCCAGTACTTC	CAWSVLEGETQYF
once	TRBJ2-7	-	TRBV5-1	TGCGCCAGCAGCTTGGGACTAGTTTACTACGAGCAGTACTTC	CASSLGLVYYEQYF
-	TRBJ2-2	-	TRBV27	TGTGCCAGCAGAAGGGGCAGCGCGAACACCGGGGAGCTGTTTTTT	CASRRGSANTGELFF
few	TRBJ2-1	-	TRBV6-6	TGTGCCAGCTGTTTAGCGACCCCCTCCTACAATGAGCAGTTCTTC	CASCLATPSYNEQFF
-	TRBJ2-7	-	TRBV6-1	TGTGCCAGCAGTGTACCAGATCGGGGAGAGCAGTACTTC	CASSVPDRGEQYF